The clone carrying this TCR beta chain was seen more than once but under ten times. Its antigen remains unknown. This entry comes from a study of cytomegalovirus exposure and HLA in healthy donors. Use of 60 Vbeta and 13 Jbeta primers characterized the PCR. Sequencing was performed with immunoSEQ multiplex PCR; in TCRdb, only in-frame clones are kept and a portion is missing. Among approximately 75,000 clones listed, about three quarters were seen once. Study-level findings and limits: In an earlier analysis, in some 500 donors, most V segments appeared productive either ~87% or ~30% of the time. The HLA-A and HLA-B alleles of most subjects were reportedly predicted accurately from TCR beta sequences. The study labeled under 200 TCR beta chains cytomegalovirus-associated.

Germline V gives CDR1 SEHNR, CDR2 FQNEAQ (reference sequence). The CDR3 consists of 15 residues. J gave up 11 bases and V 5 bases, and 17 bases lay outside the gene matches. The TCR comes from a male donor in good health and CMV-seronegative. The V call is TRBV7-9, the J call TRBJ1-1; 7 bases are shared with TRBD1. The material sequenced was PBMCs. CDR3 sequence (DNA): TGTGCCAGCAGCCGGTCGACAGGGTGGGGTTTGGAGGCTTTCTTT. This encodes CASSRSTGWGLEAFF.